This entry features one T cell receptor beta chain sequence. Per the original data handling: By means of reference gene primer amplification, nucleated cell counts were estimated. The repertoire was sequenced with immunoSEQ multiplex PCR; TCRdb's copy has only in-frame clones and lacks some. Clonal size and the V and J genes are those of that table, whereas D and trimming came from the DNA. The sample lists fewer than 350,000 clones; 88% were seen once. The sample comes from a study of blood T cell repertoires in COVID-19. Background on the study: T cells, B-cell-depleted T cells, or PBMCs supplied cDNA or gDNA.

Participants were placed into cohorts based on the clinical history they reported. The sequencing input was PBMCs or T cells enriched from blood (not recorded which). The clonotype originates from a woman between 55 and 75 years old in a cohort exposed to, infected with or recovered from COVID-19 (not recorded which).

CDR3 in amino acids: CASSQDYPGLAGYEQYF. DNA for the CDR3: TGCGCCAGCAGCCAAGATTACCCGGGACTAGCGGGCTACGAGCAGTACTTC. The V gene is TRBV4-1, the J gene TRBJ2-7; the match to TRBD2 covers 12 bases. Germline V gene sequence: CDR1 MGHRA, CDR2 YSYEKL. The CDR3 length is 17 residues. V shed 0 bases and J 3 bases; nucleotides not matched to a gene: 6.